The source of this T cell receptor (beta chain) is a study of cytomegalovirus exposure and HLA in healthy donors. Assay: immunoSEQ multiplex PCR; the TCRdb copy retains only in-frame clones and omits some. The table records about 56,000 clones, 85% to 90% of them present only once. The CDR3 consists of 15 residues. V shed 2 bases, J shed 3 bases, and the junction held 5 bases outside the gene matches. CDR1 is SGHRS, CDR2 YFSETQ, per germline. It was the approximately 110-subject validation cohort, separate from the roughly 700-subject first cohort, to which the donors belonged. The TCR sequence derives from a woman under 30 in good health and CMV-seronegative. The chain combines TRBV5-1 with TRBJ1-2; 9 nucleotides line up with TRBD1. Material: PBMCs. The CDR3 nucleotides read TGCGCCAGCAGCTTCTGGACAGGGGATGACTATGGCTACACCTTC. Protein: CASSFWTGDDYGYTF. The full variable domain, its missing parts supplied by reference TRBV5-1 and TRBJ1-2, is KAGVTQTPRYLIKTRGQQVTLSCSPISGHRSVSWYQQTPGQGLQFLFEYFSETQRNKGNFPGRFSGRQFSNSRSEMNVSTLELGDSALYLCASSFWTGDDYGYTFGSGTRLTVV.